These 19 T cell receptor beta chains originate from one sample sequenced in a study of blood T cell repertoires in COVID-19. Sequencing used immunoSEQ multiplex PCR; TCRdb keeps in-frame clones, though not all of them. The profile shows about 62,000 clones, around 65% of them singletons. The sample was PBMCs or T cells enriched from blood (not recorded which). These receptors were obtained from an older woman who had been exposed to COVID-19.

CDR3 region: CASGGGSGNTIYF. CDR3 coding DNA: TGTGCCAGCGGGGGAGGGAGTGGAAACACCATATATTTT. V usage is TRBV11-2 and J usage is TRBJ1-3; maybe TRBD1 (5 bases). The CDR3 has 13 residues. Trimming took 8 bases from V and 3 from J, leaving 11 bases between them. Germline loops: CDR1 SGHAT, CDR2 FQNNGV.

This rearrangement joins TRBV4-1 to TRBJ1-3, with a possible D match to TRBD1 (6 bases). The V gene's germline CDR1 is MGHRA and CDR2 YSYEKL. The length of the CDR3 is 16 residues. Trimming shortened V by 0 bases and J by 3 bases, and 12 bases separated the two germline ends. The CDR3 spells CASSQDPGAIGNTIYF. In nucleotides, the CDR3 is TGCGCCAGCAGCCAAGATCCAGGGGCGATTGGAAACACCATATATTTT.

The rearrangement links TRBV5-1 to TRBJ2-3; 10 nucleotides agree with TRBD2. The CDR3 has 16 amino acids. The V and J ends lost 3 bases and 3 bases, in that order; junction bases with no gene match: 7. The germline gives CDR1 SGHRS, CDR2 YFSETQ. CDR3: CASSWASGSGTDTQYF. CDR3 sequence (DNA): TGCGCCAGCAGCTGGGCTAGCGGGAGCGGGACAGATACGCAGTATTTT.

The chain recombines TRBV12-3 or TRBV12-4 with TRBJ2-5, with a weak D call TRBD2 (5 bases). The CDR3 covers 12 residues. V gave up 7 bases and J gave up 3 bases, with 9 bases separating them. The CDR3 region has the DNA TGTGCCAGCAAGAGGGAGAAAGAGACCCAGTACTTC. Translation gives CASKREKETQYF.

CDR3 in DNA: TGTGCCAGCAGCTTAGCGTGGCAGGGGAGAGGCTACACCTTC. Translating gives CASSLAWQGRGYTF. The genes are TRBV7-2 and TRBJ1-2, with D perhaps TRBD1 (6 bases). V lost 0 bases, J lost 8 bases, and 13 bases lay in between. CDR1 is SGHTA, CDR2 FQGNSA, per germline. The CDR3 covers 14 residues.

This clone has a handful of counts. V usage is TRBV5-4 and J usage is TRBJ1-1; D possibly corresponds to TRBD1 (5 bases). This CDR3 region has 12 residues. Germline V CDR1 and CDR2: SGHNT, YYREEE (reference sequence). Trimming took off 5 bases at V and 4 bases at J, with 9 bases between the two ends. The CDR3 reads CASSYRGTEAFF. The CDR3 nucleotides are TGTGCCAGCAGTTATAGGGGCACTGAAGCTTTCTTT.

The V and J genes are TRBV6-5 and TRBJ2-2; D may be TRBD2 (6 bases). Germline-derived CDR1 and CDR2 are MNHEY and SVGAGI. The CDR3 has 14 residues. The V gene lost 6 bases and the J gene lost 7 bases, with 15 bases spanning the gap. CDR3 loop: CASSPPAGIGELFF. Written as DNA, the CDR3 is TGTGCCAGCAGCCCCCCGGCGGGGATCGGGGAGCTGTTTTTT.

V gene TRBV6-4 combines with J gene TRBJ2-3; 8 bases agree with TRBD1. Trimming cost V 5 bases and J 8 bases; bases outside gene matches: 6. Germline values: CDR1 MRHNA, CDR2 SNTAGT. The CDR3 contains 13 residues. The DNA for the CDR3 is TGTGCCAGCAGTCCCGGACAGGGAGGTACGCAGTATTTT. Protein: CASSPGQGGTQYF.

The V gene is TRBV5-6, the J gene TRBJ2-7, with a weak D call TRBD1 (6 bases). V was pared by 3 bases and J by 0 bases, with 10 bases between. The germline CDR1 and CDR2 sequences are SGHDT and YYEEEE. The CDR3 extends over 14 amino acids. The CDR3 loop is CASSYRDHSYEQYF. The CDR3 DNA is TGTGCCAGCAGCTACAGGGACCACTCCTACGAGCAGTACTTC. The complete variable domain, with remaining parts taken from reference TRBV5-6 and TRBJ2-7, reads DAGVTQSPTHLIKTRGQQVTLRCSPKSGHDTVSWYQQALGQGPQFIFQYYEEEERQRGNFPDRFSGHQFPNYSSELNVNALLLGDSALYLCASSYRDHSYEQYFGPGTRLTVT.

V gene TRBV27 combines with J gene TRBJ2-2, with D perhaps TRBD2 (6 bases). With 3 bases removed from V and 4 bases from J, the gap between germline ends came to 12 bases. CDR1 is MNHEY, CDR2 SMNVEV, per germline (reference sequence). CDR3 size: 15 residues. CDR3 nucleotide sequence: TGTGCCAGCAGTTTGGAGGCAGCGGGCACCGGGGAGCTGTTTTTT. Protein sequence: CASSLEAAGTGELFF.

The chain recombines TRBV19 with TRBJ1-6; TRBD1 might be the D (5 bases). The CDR3 is made up of 13 amino acids. The germline V gene encodes CDR1 LNHDA and CDR2 SQIVND (reference sequence). Between the trimmed V and J ends, which lost 7 bases and 7 bases, there was a span of 11 bases. CDR3 DNA sequence: TGTGCCAGTACTGAAGGGGTGAATTCACCCCTCCACTTT. Encoded protein: CASTEGVNSPLHF.

There are a few counts of this clone. The chain combines TRBV9 with TRBJ2-1; TRBD2 matches at 7 bases. The CDR3 is 17 residues long. The germline gives CDR1 SGDLS, CDR2 YYNGEE. V lost 2 bases to trimming and J lost 0 bases; unmatched junction nucleotides: 8. DNA of the CDR3: TGTGCCAGCAGCGTCTCTCCGGGCGGGAGCTCCTACAATGAGCAGTTCTTC. It translates to CASSVSPGGSSYNEQFF.

This clone was found a few times. This chain joins TRBV29-1 and TRBJ1-1, with no clear D. CDR3 size: 11 residues. Per germline, CDR1 SQVTM and CDR2 ANQGSEA. Trimming left V 5 bases short and J 6 bases short, with 10 bases between. The CDR3: CSVRGSAEAFF. CDR3 in DNA: TGCAGCGTTCGGGGTTCGGCTGAAGCTTTCTTT.

V is TRBV10-2 and J is TRBJ2-3; no clear D. The CDR3 is 14 residues long. Between the trimmed V and J ends, which lost 7 bases and 2 bases, there was a span of 13 bases. Germline V gives CDR1 WSHSY, CDR2 SAAADI. As DNA, the CDR3 is TGCGCCAGCAACGTTGGCAGTCCCACAGATACGCAGTATTTT. Residues: CASNVGSPTDTQYF.

J is TRBJ2-1 and V is TRBV19, with 8 bases aligning to TRBD2. J was trimmed by 8 bases and V by 7 bases; bases with no gene match: 7. The CDR3 is made up of 13 amino acids. CDR1 and CDR2 (germline): LNHDA, SQIVND (reference sequence). The CDR3 sequence: CASIRGGGDEQFF. The CDR3 DNA reads as TGTGCCAGTATACGGGGGGGCGGGGATGAGCAGTTCTTC.

The CDR3 coding sequence is TGTGCCAGCAGGGACAAGTTAAACACCATATATTTT. Its translation is CASRDKLNTIYF. The rearrangement links TRBV6-5 to TRBJ1-3, with D perhaps TRBD1 (5 bases). Germline V CDR1 and CDR2: MNHEY, SVGAGI. CDR3 size: 12 residues. The V gene lost 6 bases and the J gene lost 6 bases, with 9 bases spanning the gap.

The rearrangement joins TRBV10-1 to TRBJ2-1, with 9 bases that match TRBD1. The CDR3 has 12 amino acids. V lost 4 bases and J lost 12; bases outside the gene matches: 4. The germline V gene encodes CDR1 WNHNN and CDR2 SYGVQD (reference sequence). The CDR3 loop is CASSGQGGLQFF. Here the CDR3 DNA reads TGCGCCAGCAGTGGACAGGGGGGACTGCAGTTCTTC.

The CDR3 region has the DNA TGTGCCAGCAGGTCGACTAGTTACAATGAGCAGTTCTTC. Its translation: CASRSTSYNEQFF. The chain recombines TRBV7-9 with TRBJ2-1, with D perhaps TRBD2 (6 bases). CDR3 size: 13 residues. CDR1 is SEHNR and CDR2 is FQNEAQ in the germline V gene (reference sequence). V was clipped by 6 bases and J by 4 bases, with 10 bases between them.

The chain links TRBV19 to TRBJ2-2; D is unresolved. V was shortened by 8 bases and J by 2 bases, with 12 bases between the two germline ends. The CDR3 runs 14 residues. Germline V gene lookup returns CDR1 LNHDA and CDR2 SQIVND (reference sequence). CDR3 in DNA: TGTGCCAGTTCCCAGACAAGAAACACCGGGGAGCTGTTTTTT. This codes for CASSQTRNTGELFF.